The 10 T cell receptor beta chains reported below all come from one sample, sequenced in a study of T cell responses to AZD1222 COVID-19 vaccine. The protocol was immunoSEQ multiplex PCR, while the TCRdb copy is restricted to in-frame clones and leaves out a portion. The sample shows about 190,000 clones, almost 95% of them seen only once. The sample consisted of peripheral blood, taken on day 0 of AZD1222 vaccination. These receptors all stem from an adult in good health.

The count of this clone is one. The chain is built from TRBV10-3 and TRBJ1-1, with D maybe TRBD1 (5 bases). V was trimmed by 2 bases and J by 2 bases, leaving 12 bases between them. Germline CDR1 is ENHRY and CDR2 is SYGVKD. The CDR3 extends over 15 amino acids. CDR3 protein: CAISEGKTANTEAFF. DNA of the CDR3: TGTGCCATCAGTGAGGGAAAGACAGCAAACACTGAAGCTTTCTTT.

V and J are TRBV4-2 and TRBJ2-3; TRBD2 matches 8 bases. CDR3 size: 16 residues. Germline lookup yields CDR1 LGHNA and CDR2 YNFKEQ. With V trimmed by 1 base and J by 0 bases, 3 bases remained unmatched. CDR3 sequence: CASSQGLASSTDTQYF. The CDR3 region has the DNA TGTGCCAGCAGCCAAGGACTAGCGAGTAGCACAGATACGCAGTATTTT.

V usage is TRBV3-1 (or the pseudogene TRBV3-2) and J usage is TRBJ2-7; D is undetermined. V lost 2 bases and J lost 6, with 8 bases in between. Germline values: CDR1 LGHDT, CDR2 YNNKEL (reference sequence). CDR3 length: 12 residues. The chain's CDR3 is CASSQHQAEQYF. In DNA, the CDR3 is TGTGCCAGCAGCCAACATCAAGCCGAGCAGTACTTC.

The chain is built from TRBV27 and TRBJ2-7, with 9 bases lining up with TRBD1. CDR3 length equals 15 residues. CDR1 and CDR2 from the germline V gene are MNHEY and SMNVEV (reference sequence). Losses at the gene ends were 0 bases for V and 3 bases for J; bases not matched to a gene: 3. CDR3 bases: TGTGCCAGCAGTTTATCGAGGACAGGGGTCTACGAGCAGTACTTC. Translating it yields CASSLSRTGVYEQYF.

V and J are TRBV18 and TRBJ2-7; 8 bases align to TRBD2. This CDR3 comprises 15 residues. V was clipped by 2 bases and J by 5 bases; unmatched bases: 8. CDR1 and CDR2 (germline): KGHSH, LQKENI. This chain's CDR3 is CASSPSRTSLHEQYF. The CDR3 nucleotides read TGTGCCAGCTCACCAAGCCGGACTAGCCTTCACGAGCAGTACTTC.

This clone was counted between two and nine times. J is TRBJ2-7 and V is TRBV10-1, with D uncertain. V gave up 2 bases and J gave up 3 bases, with 11 bases separating them. CDR1 is WNHNN, CDR2 SYGVQD, per germline (reference sequence). This CDR3 contains 14 residues. The CDR3 coding sequence is TGCGCCAGCAGTGAGGATGGCGGAAACTACGAGCAGTACTTC. This encodes CASSEDGGNYEQYF.

This rearrangement joins TRBV3-1 (or the pseudogene TRBV3-2) to TRBJ1-1; no clear D. The CDR3 length is 14 residues. Trimming left V 6 bases short and J 0 bases short, with 11 bases between. Germline-derived CDR1 and CDR2 are LGHDT and YNNKEL (reference sequence). The CDR3, as DNA: TGTGCCAGCAGGGATACAACGGTGAACACTGAAGCTTTCTTT. It yields the protein CASRDTTVNTEAFF.

This chain connects TRBV10-3 to TRBJ2-3; D remains unclear. Trimming left V 6 bases short and J 5 bases short, with 21 bases between. CDR3 size: 16 residues. CDR1 is ENHRY and CDR2 is SYGVKD in the germline V gene. In DNA, the CDR3 is TGTGCCATCAGGGGCGAAAGACCGCAGAATTTAGATACGCAGTATTTT. Translated, it gives CAIRGERPQNLDTQYF.

The chain uses TRBV5-1 and TRBJ2-7; 10 nucleotides line up with TRBD2. CDR1 is SGHRS and CDR2 is YFSETQ in the germline V gene. The V gene end was trimmed by 3 bases and the J gene end by 4 bases; junction bases not matched to a gene: 7. The CDR3 sequence is 15 residues long. The CDR3 sequence: CASSYLAGVDYEQYF. The CDR3 DNA reads as TGCGCCAGCAGCTATCTAGCGGGAGTTGATTACGAGCAGTACTTC.

This clone was seen a single time. The chain uses TRBV2 and TRBJ1-2, with D possibly matching TRBD1 (6 bases). With 6 bases removed from V and 2 bases from J, the gap between germline ends came to 10 bases. The CDR3 loop spans 13 amino acids. Germline V lookup: CDR1 SNHLY, CDR2 FYNNEI. The CDR3 DNA reads TGTGCCAGCAGAAACAGGGAGAACTATGGCTACACCTTC. Protein: CASRNRENYGYTF.